Below, 27 T cell receptor beta chains from the same sample are listed, as sequenced in a study of T cells in women clearing cervical HPV infection. Clones were read by immunoSEQ multiplex PCR, and TCRdb kept only the in-frame ones, dropping some. The table for this sample gives about 29,000 clones. Specimen: blood buffy coat. The receptors were sampled from a woman between 18 and 75 years old with a cervical HPV16 infection that either progressed to CIN3+ or cleared (not recorded which).

As for this clone: The DNA ends 3 residues before the CDR3 does, and the rest of the CDR3 is filled in from the germline J gene. The J gene is TRBJ1-2, the V gene TRBV12-3 or TRBV12-4, with TRBD1 identical over 7 bases. The CDR3 sequence is 15 residues long. Germline trimming cut 2 bases from V and 4 bases from J; bases unmatched to any gene: 7. CDR3 region: CASSLKGQAPYGYTF. CDR3 DNA (partial): TGTGCCAGCAGTTTAAAAGGACAGGCCCCCTATGGC.

Comment on this clone: Read data end 3 residues before the CDR3 end; the end is taken from the germline J gene. The chain carries TRBV11-2 and TRBJ1-2; D possibly corresponds to TRBD1 (5 bases). The CDR3 sequence is 14 residues long. In germline, CDR1 is SGHAT, CDR2 FQNNGV. The V end lost 3 bases, the J end lost 4 bases, and 12 bases lay between the germline ends. The CDR3 bases that were read are TGTGCCAGCAGCTTGGTGACAGAAGCCTATGGC. Residues: CASSLVTEAYG. The CDR3 in its entirety is CASSLVTEAYGYTF.

The CDR3 DNA, read in part, is TGTGCCAGCAGAACAGGGGGCAGAGAGACC. It translates to CASRTGGRET. The entire CDR3 protein reads CASRTGGRETQYF. The chain combines TRBV5-6 with TRBJ2-5; TRBD1 matches 9 bases. The CDR3 goes on 3 residues after the read ends, and that part is filled in from the germline J gene. The J segment lost 4 bases and the V segment lost 5 bases, leaving 3 bases of the junction unmatched. This CDR3 contains 13 residues. Germline loops: CDR1 SGHDT, CDR2 YYEEEE.

Notes on this clone: The missing CDR3 end, 3 residues past where the read stops, is filled in from the germline J gene. The V gene is TRBV2, the J gene TRBJ2-5; 10 bases line up with TRBD2. J gave up 4 bases and V 7 bases, and 9 bases lay outside the gene matches. The CDR3 spans 15 residues. Germline V gives CDR1 SNHLY, CDR2 FYNNEI. CDR3 protein: CASNPVLAGVETQYF. The DNA read from the CDR3 is TGTGCCAGCAACCCGGTGCTAGCGGGAGTAGAGACC.

Details on this clone: The read halts 3 residues ahead of the CDR3 end, with the missing end drawn from the germline J gene. The chain employs TRBV12-5 and TRBJ1-5; TRBD1 matches at 8 bases. Germline lookup yields CDR1 LGHNT and CDR2 FRNRAP. The V gene end was trimmed by 5 bases and the J gene end by 2 bases; junction bases not matched to a gene: 5. The CDR3 runs 15 residues. The CDR3 DNA, read in part, is TGTGCTAGTGGTCCCGGACAGGGTGGCAATCAGCCC. Encoded protein: CASGPGQGGNQP. The complete CDR3 reads CASGPGQGGNQPQHF.

About this clone: Read sequence stops 3 residues before the CDR3 end, and the germline J gene provides the missing end. The chain combines TRBV7-8 with TRBJ2-5; D is unresolved. Between the trimmed V and J ends, which lost 5 bases and 3 bases, there was a span of 19 bases. Germline-derived CDR1 and CDR2 are SGHVS and FQNEAQ. This CDR3 is 16 amino acids long. The CDR3 loop reads CASSHDRVRPEETQYF. The part of the CDR3 DNA that was read is TGTGCCAGCAGCCACGACCGGGTGAGGCCCGAAGAGACC.

As to this clone: Read data end 3 residues before the CDR3 end; the end is taken from the germline J gene. J is TRBJ2-3 and V is TRBV20-1, with 11 bases matching TRBD1. CDR3 size: 14 residues. CDR1 and CDR2 from the germline V gene are DFQATT and SNEGSKA (reference sequence). Partial CDR3 DNA: TGCAGTGCTAGAGAGGGGGACAGGGGGGAGACG. Translation gives CSAREGDRGET. The CDR3 in full is CSAREGDRGETQYF.

Details on this clone: The read ends 3 residues shy of where the CDR3 ends; the end is completed using the germline J gene. The gene calls are TRBV19 and TRBJ1-5; a possible D gene is TRBD1 (5 bases). The CDR3 is 15 amino acids. The V end lost 1 base, the J end lost 5 bases, and 12 bases lay between the germline ends. Germline CDR1 and CDR2: LNHDA and SQIVND (reference sequence). The sequenced part of the CDR3 DNA is TGTGCCAGTAGTATAGCTGCAGGGCCATATCAGCCC. This encodes CASSIAAGPYQP. The complete CDR3 sequence is CASSIAAGPYQPQHF.

About this clone: The CDR3 end is not reached by the read, which stops 3 residues before it; the germline J gene fills it in. V gene TRBV29-1 combines with J gene TRBJ2-5; 10 nucleotides agree with TRBD1. The CDR3 sequence is 15 residues long. Germline CDR1 and CDR2: SQVTM and ANQGSEA. V shed 6 bases and J 2 bases; nucleotides not matched to a gene: 9. This CDR3 reads CSVLQGTGVQETQYF. CDR3 DNA (partial): TGCAGCGTCCTCCAGGGGACAGGGGTTCAAGAGACC. Complete variable domain (other parts from reference TRBV29-1 and TRBJ2-5): SAVISQKPSRDICQRGTSLTIQCQVDSQVTMMFWYRQQPGQSLTLIATANQGSEATYESGFVIDKFPISRPNLTFSTLTVSNMSPEDSSIYLCSVLQGTGVQETQYFGPGTRLLVL.

Turning to this clone: The DNA ends 3 residues before the CDR3 does, and the rest of the CDR3 is filled in from the germline J gene. The chain combines TRBV18 with TRBJ2-4; weak D call: TRBD1 (5 bases). Germline CDR1 reads KGHSH; CDR2 reads LQKENI. The CDR3 sequence is 18 residues long. CDR3 DNA, as far as it was read: TGTGCCAGCTCACCAATGGGCTGGGGCAGGGCGTCTAACTATGGT. Translated, it gives CASSPMGWGRASNYG. The CDR3 reads in full as CASSPMGWGRASNYGQYF.

The sequenced CDR3 bases are TGCGCCAGCAGCTTGGTACTAGCGGGGGGCACAGATACG. Protein: CASSLVLAGGTDT. In full, the CDR3 is CASSLVLAGGTDTQYF. The chain links TRBV5-1 to TRBJ2-3; 11 bases align to TRBD2. The read finishes 3 residues shy of the CDR3 end, and the germline J gene is used to complete it. The CDR3 has 16 residues. Trimming at V came to 0 bases and at J to 1 base, leaving 1 base not matched to a gene. CDR1 is SGHRS and CDR2 is YFSETQ in the germline V gene.

Details on this clone: The CDR3 end is not reached by the read, which stops 3 residues before it; the germline J gene fills it in. This sequence joins TRBV6-2 or TRBV6-3 and TRBJ2-3; D is perhaps TRBD2 (6 bases). The CDR3 has 14 residues. Trimming pared 3 bases from V and 8 bases from J, leaving 15 bases between. CDR1 is MNHEY, CDR2 SVGEGT, per germline. CDR3 loop: CASSYMRDLGTQYF. The covered CDR3 bases are TGTGCCAGCAGTTATATGCGGGACTTAGGTACG.

As regards this clone: Read coverage stops 3 residues before the CDR3 terminus; the germline J gene supplies the remainder. The rearrangement links TRBV7-6 to TRBJ1-1; unclear D gene. V dropped 0 bases and J dropped 4 bases, with 6 bases sitting between them. The CDR3 runs 13 residues. Germline V gene lookup returns CDR1 SGHVS and CDR2 FNYEAQ. The covered CDR3 bases are TGTGCCAGCAGCTTAGCTCGAGGCACTGAA. It specifies CASSLARGTE. The CDR3 in its entirety is CASSLARGTEAFF. Filled out from reference TRBV7-6 and TRBJ1-1, the complete variable domain reads GAGVSQSPRYKVTKRGQDVALRCDPISGHVSLYWYRQALGQGPEFLTYFNYEAQQDKSGLPNDRFSAERPEGSISTLTIQRTEQRDSAMYRCASSLARGTEAFFGQGTRLTVV.

Of note for this clone: Read sequence stops 3 residues before the CDR3 end, and the germline J gene provides the missing end. The genes are TRBV5-4 and TRBJ1-2; D possibly corresponds to TRBD1 (5 bases). The CDR3 loop spans 16 amino acids. V dropped 3 bases and J dropped 6 bases, with 21 bases sitting between them. Looked up from germline, CDR1 is SGHNT and CDR2 is YYREEE (reference sequence). The CDR3 loop reads CASSSWTTGFRNGYTF. CDR3 DNA, as far as it was read: TGTGCCAGCAGCTCTTGGACCACAGGCTTCAGAAATGGC.

For this clone: The read terminates 3 residues ahead of where the CDR3 ends, so the germline J gene completes it. The gene calls are TRBV24-1 and TRBJ2-7; the match to TRBD2 covers 10 bases. Germline V lookup: CDR1 KGHDR, CDR2 SFDVKD. V was pared by 4 bases and J by 4 bases, with 0 bases of the junction left unmatched. This CDR3 has 13 residues. The CDR3 protein is CATSETSGYEQYF. Partial CDR3 DNA: TGTGCCACCAGTGAGACTAGCGGGTACGAG.

About this clone: The read falls 3 residues short of the CDR3 end, and the missing part is taken from the germline J gene. V usage is TRBV28 and J usage is TRBJ2-7; D is possibly TRBD1 (5 bases). From germline, CDR1 is MDHEN and CDR2 SYDVKM. V lost 5 bases and J 2 bases, leaving 7 bases between the germline ends. This CDR3 has 12 residues. The sequenced part of the CDR3 DNA is TGTGCCAGCAGTGCAGGGACCTACGAG. It yields the protein CASSAGTYE. The CDR3 in its entirety is CASSAGTYEQYF. Looking up the rest from reference TRBV28 and TRBJ2-7 gives the full variable domain: DVKVTQSSRYLVKRTGEKVFLECVQDMDHENMFWYRQDPGLGLRLIYFSYDVKMKEKGDIPEGYSVSREKKERFSLILESASTNQTSMYLCASSAGTYEQYFGPGTRLTVT.

As concerns this clone: The read comes to an end 3 residues before the CDR3 does, leaving the germline J gene to fill in the end. The V and J genes are TRBV6-2 or TRBV6-3 and TRBJ1-5; no clear D gene. V was clipped by 7 bases and J by 1 base, with 11 bases between them. Germline V gene sequence: CDR1 MNHEY, CDR2 SVGEGT. The CDR3 consists of 14 residues. The part of the CDR3 DNA that was read is TGTGCCAGCAAGAAGGGCGGGAGCAATCAGCCC. It encodes CASKKGGSNQP. The entire CDR3 sequence reads CASKKGGSNQPQHF.

On this clone itself: The CDR3 goes on 3 residues after the read ends, and that part is filled in from the germline J gene. The chain links TRBV12-3 or TRBV12-4 to TRBJ1-5; the D gene is possibly TRBD1 (5 bases). This CDR3 has 13 residues. Trimming took off 5 bases at V and 4 bases at J, with 9 bases between the two ends. Incomplete CDR3 DNA: TGTGCCAGCAGTAACCGGGGGAATCAGCCC. Residues: CASSNRGNQP. The complete CDR3 reads CASSNRGNQPQHF.

A note on this clone: The read finishes 3 residues shy of the CDR3 end, and the germline J gene is used to complete it. The chain couples TRBV5-1 to TRBJ2-3; D may be TRBD1 (5 bases). The CDR3 contains 14 residues. V dropped 4 bases and J dropped 1 base, with 10 bases sitting between them. Germline lookup yields CDR1 SGHRS and CDR2 YFSETQ. The CDR3 DNA, read in part, is TGCGCCAGCAGCCTGACAGATGGCACAGATACG. Translation gives CASSLTDGTDT. The whole CDR3 is CASSLTDGTDTQYF.

Note on this clone: From the germline J gene comes the end of the CDR3, since the read stops 3 residues before it. The J gene is TRBJ1-6, the V gene TRBV11-2; a weak D match, TRBD1 (5 bases). Germline V lookup: CDR1 SGHAT, CDR2 FQNNGV. The germline V and J ends were trimmed by 1 base and 10 bases, with 14 bases remaining between them. The CDR3 length is 15 residues. The CDR3 here is CASSLGAGIGSPLHF. The covered CDR3 bases are TGTGCCAGCAGCTTAGGGGCAGGGATCGGGTCACCC.

Comment on this clone: The read stops 3 residues short of the end of the CDR3; the missing end is completed from the germline J gene. The chain couples TRBV14 to TRBJ1-6; 7 bases map to TRBD1. There are 14 residues in the CDR3. Germline values: CDR1 SGHDN, CDR2 FVKESK. With V trimmed by 4 bases and J by 7 bases, 4 bases remained unmatched. The sequenced part of the CDR3 DNA is TGTGCCAGCAGCCCTGGGACAGTCAATTCACCC. As protein: CASSPGTVNSP. The CDR3 in its entirety is CASSPGTVNSPLHF.

In regard to this clone: Coverage ceases 3 residues before the CDR3 finishes, and the germline J gene fills in the end. The rearrangement joins TRBV5-8 to TRBJ1-5; perhaps TRBD1 as D (6 bases). Germline CDR1 reads SGHTS; CDR2 reads YDEGEE. The CDR3 extends over 15 amino acids. V was cut by 2 bases and J by 3 bases, with 12 bases left in between. CDR3 loop: CASSFPGQLNQPQHF. CDR3 bases read: TGTGCCAGCAGCTTCCCCGGACAGCTCAATCAGCCC.

The DNA read from the CDR3 is TGCGCCAGCAGCTGGGGAAGAGCGGGGGGAGATAATGAG. Protein sequence: CASSWGRAGGDNE. The whole CDR3 reads CASSWGRAGGDNEQFF. The genes are TRBV5-1 and TRBJ2-1, with 9 bases lining up with TRBD2. The read terminates 3 residues before the CDR3 end, so the remaining end is supplied by the germline J gene. This CDR3 comprises 16 residues. V lost 3 bases, J lost 7 bases, and 11 bases stayed unmatched. CDR1 is SGHRS and CDR2 is YFSETQ in the germline V gene.

A remark on this clone: The CDR3 extends 3 residues past the end of the read, so its final part is completed from the germline J gene. This sequence joins TRBV9 and TRBJ1-4; D remains unclear. The CDR3 is 16 residues long. Per the germline V gene, CDR1 is SGDLS and CDR2 is YYNGEE. Trimming took off 4 bases at V and 1 base at J, with 14 bases between the two ends. CDR3: CASSPSGGETNEKLFF. CDR3 DNA (partial): TGTGCCAGCAGCCCCAGCGGTGGGGAAACTAATGAAAAA.

Details on this clone: From the germline J gene comes the end of the CDR3, since the read stops 3 residues before it. V and J are TRBV18 and TRBJ2-7, with 10 bases that match TRBD2. This CDR3 contains 14 residues. After removal of 6 bases from V and 6 bases from J, the junction contained 8 bases not matched to a gene. The V gene's germline CDR1 is KGHSH and CDR2 LQKENI. The sequenced CDR3 bases are TGTGCCAGCTCCCTCGGGTTAGCGGGAGGCGAG. Protein: CASSLGLAGGE. The CDR3 in its entirety is CASSLGLAGGEQYF.

As for this clone: The read is 3 residues too short to cover the CDR3 end, so that end is filled in from the germline J gene. The chain employs TRBV19 and TRBJ2-1; a weak D match, TRBD1 (5 bases). Germline V gene data show CDR1 as LNHDA and CDR2 as SQIVND (reference sequence). This CDR3 spans 13 amino acids. Deletions cut 2 bases from V and 9 bases from J, with 11 bases between. This CDR3 reads CASSIQGWGEQFF. The sequenced CDR3 bases are TGTGCCAGTAGTATACAGGGCTGGGGTGAG. Filled out from reference TRBV19 and TRBJ2-1, the complete variable domain reads DGGITQSPKYLFRKEGQNVTLSCEQNLNHDAMYWYRQDPGQGLRLIYYSQIVNDFQKGDIAEGYSVSREKKESFPLTVTSAQKNPTAFYLCASSIQGWGEQFFGPGTRLTVL.

Comments on this clone: The sequence runs out 3 residues before the end of the CDR3; the remainder is reconstructed from the germline J gene. The V call is TRBV10-3, the J call TRBJ2-7; D remains ambiguous. Per the germline V gene, CDR1 is ENHRY and CDR2 is SYGVKD. The CDR3 covers 13 residues. Trimming took off 3 bases at V and 0 bases at J, with 6 bases between the two ends. The covered CDR3 bases are TGTGCCATCAGTGACGGCGGCTCCTACGAG. Translated: CAISDGGSYE. From start to end, the CDR3 is CAISDGGSYEQYF.